Shown below are 28 T cell receptor beta chains from a single sample sequenced in a study of OX40 agonist ivuxolimab in advanced cancers. Some clones are missing from TCRdb's copy, which holds only in-frame ones; the method was immunoSEQ multiplex PCR. Of 25,000 to 35,000 clones listed, around 85% are singletons. The specimen comprised CD4+ or CD8+ T cells sorted from blood, sampled in a trial of the OX40 agonist ivuxolimab. The receptors here all came from an adult with an advanced solid tumor such as melanoma, head and neck, liver or kidney cancer.

In DNA form, the CDR3 reads TGCGCCAGCAGCCCGACAGGGGCCACCGGGGAGCTGTTTTTT. Protein: CASSPTGATGELFF. The chain employs TRBV5-1 and TRBJ2-2, with TRBD1 matching over 8 bases. Trimming took 4 bases from V and 4 from J; bases not matched to a gene: 3. The CDR3 length is 14 residues. Germline lookup yields CDR1 SGHRS and CDR2 YFSETQ. Using reference TRBV5-1 and TRBJ2-2 for the parts outside the CDR3, the full variable domain is KAGVTQTPRYLIKTRGQQVTLSCSPISGHRSVSWYQQTPGQGLQFLFEYFSETQRNKGNFPGRFSGRQFSNSRSEMNVSTLELGDSALYLCASSPTGATGELFFGEGSRLTVL.

CDR3 sequence (DNA): TGTGCCAGCAGCTTAGGACAGTCCTTAAACTATGGCTACACCTTC. Translated, it gives CASSLGQSLNYGYTF. V and J are TRBV13 and TRBJ1-2, with no clear D. CDR3 length: 15 residues. CDR1 and CDR2 (germline): PRHDT, FYEKMQ (reference sequence). Trimming left V 0 bases short and J 2 bases short, with 10 bases between. Full variable domain (remainder filled in from reference TRBV13 and TRBJ1-2): AAGVIQSPRHLIKEKRETATLKCYPIPRHDTVYWYQQGPGQDPQFLISFYEKMQSDKGSIPDRFSAQQFSDYHSELNMSSLELGDSALYFCASSLGQSLNYGYTFGSGTRLTVV.

The chain links TRBV28 to TRBJ1-3; TRBD1 is a possible D gene (5 bases). Germline V gene sequence: CDR1 MDHEN, CDR2 SYDVKM. Trimming cost V 2 bases and J 0 bases, with 14 bases left between them. This CDR3 region has 17 residues. CDR3 protein: CASSLGWQGDSGNTIYF. The CDR3 DNA reads as TGTGCCAGCAGTTTAGGTTGGCAGGGCGACTCTGGAAACACCATATATTTT. Combining the CDR3 with reference TRBV28 and TRBJ1-3 gives the whole variable domain DVKVTQSSRYLVKRTGEKVFLECVQDMDHENMFWYRQDPGLGLRLIYFSYDVKMKEKGDIPEGYSVSREKKERFSLILESASTNQTSMYLCASSLGWQGDSGNTIYFGEGSWLTVV.

The V call is TRBV5-1, the J call TRBJ2-5; 7 nucleotides agree with TRBD2. Germline V CDR1 and CDR2: SGHRS, YFSETQ. Trimming took 2 bases from V and 3 from J; bases not matched to a gene: 13. The CDR3 covers 17 residues. The CDR3 bases are TGCGCCAGCAGCTTAGTGGGTCCGTGGGGGGGAAAAGAGACCCAGTACTTC. This encodes CASSLVGPWGGKETQYF. Combining the CDR3 with reference TRBV5-1 and TRBJ2-5 gives the whole variable domain KAGVTQTPRYLIKTRGQQVTLSCSPISGHRSVSWYQQTPGQGLQFLFEYFSETQRNKGNFPGRFSGRQFSNSRSEMNVSTLELGDSALYLCASSLVGPWGGKETQYFGPGTRLLVL.

This rearrangement joins TRBV4-3 to TRBJ2-7, with no clear D. V was cut by 0 bases and J by 0 bases, with 6 bases left in between. Germline-derived CDR1 and CDR2 are LGHNA and YSLEER. The CDR3 covers 14 residues. The CDR3 nucleotides read TGCGCCAGCAGCCAAGACACCTTCTCCTACGAGCAGTACTTC. This translates into CASSQDTFSYEQYF.

This clone was picked up a small number of times. Other DNA sequences in the sample encode the same CDR3. The chain links TRBV11-2 to TRBJ1-1, with D perhaps TRBD1 (5 bases). Germline CDR1 reads SGHAT; CDR2 reads FQNNGV. The CDR3 extends over 13 amino acids. The ends were cut back, 3 bases at V and 0 bases at J, with 5 bases in the middle. The DNA of the CDR3 is TGTGCCAGCAGCTTGGGGGTGAACACTGAAGCTTTCTTT. It codes for CASSLGVNTEAFF.

The DNA of the CDR3 is TGCGCCAGCGAAGACAGGGCCACTGAAGCTTTCTTT. Translated, it gives CASEDRATEAFF. The V and J genes are TRBV10-2 and TRBJ1-1; TRBD1 matches 7 bases. The CDR3 runs to 12 residues. With V trimmed by 8 bases and J by 4 bases, 4 bases remained unmatched. Germline V gene lookup returns CDR1 WSHSY and CDR2 SAAADI.

This clone was observed a single time. Here the CDR3 DNA reads TGCGCCAGCAGCCACGACAGAGATAATTCACCCCTCCACTTT. Translating it yields CASSHDRDNSPLHF. V is TRBV4-3 and J is TRBJ1-6, with D possibly matching TRBD1 (5 bases). Trimming cost V 3 bases and J 5 bases, with 8 bases left between them. Per germline, CDR1 LGHNA and CDR2 YSLEER. This CDR3 is built from 14 residues.

The genes are TRBV28 and TRBJ2-3; perhaps D is TRBD1 or TRBD2 (5 bases each). Looked up from germline, CDR1 is MDHEN and CDR2 is SYDVKM. V lost 5 bases to trimming and J lost 3 bases, with 15 bases between them. The CDR3 has 15 amino acids. Here the CDR3 reads CASSPGWGTTDTQYF. The DNA of the CDR3 is TGTGCCAGCAGTCCTGGGTGGGGGACGACAGATACGCAGTATTTT.

This chain connects TRBV11-2 to TRBJ2-7; D call uncertain. The length of the CDR3 is 11 residues. V was clipped by 3 bases and J by 5 bases, with 5 bases between them. Germline CDR1 reads SGHAT; CDR2 reads FQNNGV. The CDR3 sequence is CASSFTDEQYF. For the CDR3, the DNA is TGTGCCAGCAGCTTTACAGACGAGCAGTACTTC.

The V gene is TRBV11-2, the J gene TRBJ2-5, with 10 bases aligning to TRBD2. This CDR3 has 16 amino acids. The junction had 10 bases not matched to a gene; V was cut back by 5 bases and J by 4 bases. CDR1 and CDR2 from the germline V gene are SGHAT and FQNNGV. In DNA, the CDR3 is TGTGCCAGCAGCACCACGTTAGCGGGAGGAGGAGAGACCCAGTACTTC. Protein: CASSTTLAGGGETQYF.

The chain is built from TRBV6-5 and TRBJ1-5; D not resolved. The CDR3 has 14 amino acids. CDR1 is MNHEY, CDR2 SVGAGI, per germline. The ends were cut back, 8 bases at V and 0 bases at J, with 11 bases in the middle. The CDR3 nucleotides are TGTGCCAGCTCTCCGGGGAATAGCAATCAGCCCCAGCATTTT. Residues: CASSPGNSNQPQHF.

This clone has only one observation. The chain employs TRBV5-5 and TRBJ1-1, with D unclear. The germline gives CDR1 SGHKS, CDR2 YYEKEE (reference sequence). The CDR3 length is 15 residues. Between the trimmed V and J ends, which lost 2 bases and 1 base, there was a span of 12 bases. In nucleotides, the CDR3 is TGTGCCAGCAGCTTTGAGCGGTGGGGGAACACTGAAGCTTTCTTT. It translates to CASSFERWGNTEAFF.

V is TRBV7-8 and J is TRBJ2-7; TRBD2 might be the D (5 bases). The CDR3 spans 15 residues. Deletions cut 6 bases from V and 3 bases from J, with 18 bases between. CDR1 and CDR2 (germline): SGHVS, FQNEAQ. Written as DNA, the CDR3 is TGTGCCAGCAGTCCCCGAGGGAGCGAATTCTACGAGCAGTACTTC. Encoded protein: CASSPRGSEFYEQYF.

This clone was seen a single time. CDR3 sequence reads: CASRGGGGGGQFF. CDR3 nucleotide sequence: TGTGCCAGCAGGGGGGGCGGGGGGGGCGGGCAGTTCTTC. The chain recombines TRBV2 with TRBJ2-1, with 9 nucleotides matching TRBD2. This CDR3 is 13 amino acids long. Trimming at V came to 6 bases and at J to 12 bases, leaving 9 bases not matched to a gene. Germline values: CDR1 SNHLY, CDR2 FYNNEI. Full variable domain (remainder filled in from reference TRBV2 and TRBJ2-1): EPEVTQTPSHQVTQMGQEVILRCVPISNHLYFYWYRQILGQKVEFLVSFYNNEISEKSEIFDDQFSVERPDGSNFTLKIRSTKLEDSAMYFCASRGGGGGGQFFGPGTRLTVL.

This clone occurred once. The rearrangement joins TRBV4-2 to TRBJ2-7; 7 bases are a match to TRBD1. V was clipped by 4 bases and J by 3 bases; unmatched bases: 9. CDR1 is LGHNA and CDR2 is YNFKEQ in the germline V gene. This CDR3 is built from 15 residues. The CDR3 loop reads CASSLKTGTVYEQYF. The CDR3 DNA is TGTGCCAGCAGCCTGAAGACCGGGACAGTCTACGAGCAGTACTTC.

The chain uses TRBV11-2 and TRBJ1-4; 8 bases are shared with TRBD1. Germline-derived CDR1 and CDR2 are SGHAT and FQNNGV. The V gene end was trimmed by 5 bases and the J gene end by 2 bases; junction bases not matched to a gene: 13. The length of the CDR3 is 18 residues. The CDR3 spells CASSARGLSLGTNEKLFF. The CDR3 DNA sequence: TGTGCCAGCAGCGCCAGGGGGCTTTCATTGGGGACTAATGAAAAACTGTTTTTT.

The chain has TRBV9 and TRBJ2-3; TRBD2 matches 16 bases. This CDR3 has 20 residues. The J segment lost 2 bases and the V segment lost 0 bases, leaving 9 bases of the junction unmatched. Germline V gene lookup returns CDR1 SGDLS and CDR2 YYNGEE. DNA for the CDR3: TGTGCCAGCAGCGTAGGAGATTCGGGACTAGCGGGAGGGTTCACAGATACGCAGTATTTT. Amino acid sequence: CASSVGDSGLAGGFTDTQYF.

This clone is classed as medium-sized. The V gene is TRBV7-8, the J gene TRBJ2-7; 7 positions agree with TRBD2. The V segment lost 2 bases and the J segment 2 bases; nucleotides outside the gene matches: 6. Germline V gene data show CDR1 as SGHVS and CDR2 as FQNEAQ. The CDR3 has 15 residues. The CDR3 nucleotides are TGTGCCAGCAGCTTATCGCCTGGGACTACCTACGAGCAGTACTTC. Its protein is CASSLSPGTTYEQYF.

The chain joins TRBV4-1 to TRBJ2-7; weak D call: TRBD1 (8 bases). This CDR3 region has 14 residues. Trimming removed 1 base at V and 10 bases at J, with 17 bases between. Germline V gene sequence: CDR1 MGHRA, CDR2 YSYEKL. The CDR3 region has the DNA TGCGCCAGCAGCCAAGTTACAGGGGGGGGAGGTCAGTACTTC. It is translated as CASSQVTGGGGQYF.

The gene calls are TRBV9 and TRBJ2-1; no reliable D call. CDR1 and CDR2 from the germline V gene are SGDLS and YYNGEE. Trimming stripped 4 bases from V and 9 bases from J, with 11 bases between. The CDR3 extends over 12 amino acids. CDR3 residues: CASSPEESEQFF. CDR3 DNA: TGTGCCAGCAGCCCCGAGGAAAGTGAGCAGTTCTTC.

The chain uses TRBV5-1 and TRBJ2-7, with D perhaps matching TRBD1 (5 bases). Germline CDR1 is SGHRS and CDR2 is YFSETQ. The CDR3 is 14 residues long. The ends were cut back, 4 bases at V and 5 bases at J, with 16 bases in the middle. The CDR3 region is CASSASQGFHEQYF. CDR3 DNA: TGCGCCAGCAGCGCTTCCCAGGGTTTCCACGAGCAGTACTTC.

This CDR3 is CASSYSGGDTQYF. CDR3 sequence (DNA): TGTGCCAGCAGTTACTCGGGGGGGGATACGCAGTATTTT. The V and J genes are TRBV6-6 and TRBJ2-3; 7 nucleotides align to TRBD2. This CDR3 is 13 amino acids long. V gave up 0 bases and J gave up 6 bases; unmatched junction bases: 0. CDR1 is MNHNY, CDR2 SVGAGI, per germline (reference sequence).

The genes are TRBV11-2 and TRBJ2-7; 11 bases map to TRBD2. Germline V gene lookup returns CDR1 SGHAT and CDR2 FQNNGV. V lost 4 bases to trimming and J lost 6 bases; unmatched junction nucleotides: 14. The CDR3 runs 17 residues. CDR3 coding DNA: TGTGCCAGCAGCTCTGATCCGGGACTAGCGGCCTTGGGCGAGCAGTACTTC. Translated, it gives CASSSDPGLAALGEQYF.

The chain employs TRBV5-1 and TRBJ2-7; D unclear. The CDR3 length is 15 residues. The germline V gene encodes CDR1 SGHRS and CDR2 YFSETQ. Trimming removed 1 base from V and 4 bases from J, with 15 bases in between. The CDR3 nucleotides read TGCGCCAGCAGCTTGTTAACCGGGTCGGTGTACGAGCAGTACTTC. Its protein product is CASSLLTGSVYEQYF.

This clone was detected a few times. Here the CDR3 DNA reads TGTGCCAGCAGCTCAGGACAGAACAATCAGCCCCAGCATTTT. It specifies CASSSGQNNQPQHF. The V gene is TRBV5-6, the J gene TRBJ1-5, with a tentative D call TRBD1 (6 bases). The CDR3 extends over 14 amino acids. The ends were cut back, 3 bases at V and 3 bases at J, with 10 bases in the middle. The germline V gene has CDR1 SGHDT and CDR2 YYEEEE.

The CDR3 nucleotides read TGTGCCAGCAGCTTAGGGAAGGGGAAGAATCAGCCCCAGCATTTT. It translates to CASSLGKGKNQPQHF. The chain uses TRBV11-2 and TRBJ1-5; TRBD1 might be the D (5 bases). CDR1 SGHAT and CDR2 FQNNGV come from the germline V gene. Trimming took 1 base from V and 4 from J, leaving 11 bases between them. This CDR3 contains 15 residues.

The chain carries TRBV6-1 and TRBJ2-2; D uncertain. The CDR3 contains 13 residues. V lost 4 bases to trimming and J lost 1 base, with 4 bases between them. The V gene's germline CDR1 is MNHNS and CDR2 SASEGT. CDR3 coding DNA: TGTGCCAGCAGTGTGGAGAACACCGGGGAGCTGTTTTTT. It encodes CASSVENTGELFF.